This TCR beta chain was captured by sequencing in a study of T cell changes during pregnancy in multiple sclerosis. Assay used: immunoSEQ multiplex PCR; TCRdb lists only in-frame clones, some missing. The sample contains tens of thousands of clones, 90% to 95% of which appear only once. Germline V CDR1 and CDR2: MNHNY, SVGAGI (reference sequence). Trimming left V 2 bases short and J 1 base short, with 13 bases between. This CDR3 is 16 amino acids long. The sequenced sample was CD8+ T cells from peripheral blood mononuclear cells, obtained before pregnancy. This receptor was identified in a female donor with multiple sclerosis, enrolled in a pregnancy study. The chain couples TRBV6-6 to TRBJ2-3; D is possibly TRBD1 (6 bases). DNA for the CDR3: TGTGCCAGCAGTTACATTCGGGCAGGGGGCACAGATACGCAGTATTTT. It yields the protein CASSYIRAGGTDTQYF.